One and the same sample provided the 31 T cell receptor beta chains below, sequenced in a study of blood T cell repertoires in COVID-19. Sequenced by immunoSEQ multiplex PCR; TCRdb stores in-frame clones only, minus some. The sample shows 250,000 to 350,000 clones, 88% of them seen only once. The sequenced sample consisted of PBMCs or T cells enriched from blood (not recorded which). The source of these receptors is a woman aged 55-70 years in a cohort exposed to, infected with or recovered from COVID-19 (not recorded which).

This clone was detected only a few times. J is TRBJ2-1 and V is TRBV3-1 (or the pseudogene TRBV3-2), with D maybe TRBD2 (5 bases). The V end was cut by 0 bases, the J end by 4 bases, with 13 bases between. Per germline, CDR1 LGHDT and CDR2 YNNKEL (reference sequence). The CDR3 loop spans 16 amino acids. The CDR3 DNA is TGTGCCAGCAGCCAAGAGGCGGCTAGCATATACAATGAGCAGTTCTTC. Encoded protein: CASSQEAASIYNEQFF.

This clone occurred once. This chain links TRBV6-5 with TRBJ2-5; D remains ambiguous. The CDR3 has 13 amino acids. The germline V gene encodes CDR1 MNHEY and CDR2 SVGAGI. Trimming left V 6 bases short and J 2 bases short, with 10 bases between. The CDR3 region has the DNA TGTGCCAGCAGCCATTCCGGGCAAGAGACCCAGTACTTC. Protein product: CASSHSGQETQYF.

The gene calls are TRBV4-1 and TRBJ1-4; D ambiguous. Deletions cut 1 base from V and 12 bases from J, with 12 bases between. CDR1 MGHRA and CDR2 YSYEKL come from the germline V gene. The CDR3 is 13 residues long. In nucleotides, the CDR3 is TGCGCCAGCAGCCAAGCGGCAGGTCCAGAACTGTTTTTT. Amino acid sequence: CASSQAAGPELFF.

About this clone: Other DNA sequences of this sample code for an identical CDR3. The V call is TRBV27, the J call TRBJ2-7; TRBD1 matches 9 bases. In germline, CDR1 is MNHEY, CDR2 SMNVEV (reference sequence). CDR3 size: 14 residues. The trim removed 0 bases at V and 3 bases at J, leaving 0 bases unmatched. In DNA form, the CDR3 reads TGTGCCAGCAGTTTATCGACAGGGGGCTACGAGCAGTACTTC. Translated: CASSLSTGGYEQYF.

The rearrangement joins TRBV5-6 to TRBJ2-7; a weak D match, TRBD2 (5 bases). Germline CDR1 SGHDT, CDR2 YYEEEE. The V end was cut by 5 bases, the J end by 7 bases, with 10 bases between. This CDR3 is 11 amino acids long. Here the CDR3 DNA reads TGTGCCAGCAGGAGATCGGGGGAGCAGTACTTC. It specifies CASRRSGEQYF.

CDR3: CASSLGGGRREQYF. CDR3 nucleotide sequence: TGTGCCAGCAGCTTAGGGGGGGGTCGTCGGGAGCAGTACTTC. The chain is built from TRBV7-2 and TRBJ2-7, with 7 bases that match TRBD2. This CDR3 comprises 14 residues. Germline loops: CDR1 SGHTA, CDR2 FQGNSA. The V gene end was trimmed by 1 base and the J gene end by 7 bases; junction bases not matched to a gene: 7.

The chain couples TRBV28 to TRBJ2-1, with 8 bases aligning to TRBD1. V lost 6 bases and J lost 4; bases outside the gene matches: 8. The CDR3 totals 15 residues. In germline, CDR1 is MDHEN, CDR2 SYDVKM. The CDR3 sequence: CASSRPDRVYNEQFF. As DNA, the CDR3 is TGTGCCAGCAGCAGACCGGACAGGGTGTACAATGAGCAGTTCTTC.

The chain has TRBV19 and TRBJ1-5; TRBD1 is a possible D gene (5 bases). Germline CDR1 LNHDA, CDR2 SQIVND (reference sequence). The CDR3 runs 19 residues. The ends were cut back, 5 bases at V and 7 bases at J, with 30 bases in the middle. CDR3 protein: CASSPENQGYPIMGQPQHF. DNA for the CDR3: TGTGCCAGTAGTCCCGAAAATCAGGGCTACCCCATTATGGGCCAGCCCCAGCATTTT.

The chain has TRBV11-2 and TRBJ2-5; 7 bases agree with TRBD2. CDR3 length: 14 residues. CDR1 SGHAT and CDR2 FQNNGV come from the germline V gene. V shed 3 bases and J 3 bases; nucleotides not matched to a gene: 4. DNA for the CDR3: TGTGCCAGCAGCTTCGGGACTACAAAAGAGACCCAGTACTTC. It specifies CASSFGTTKETQYF.

CDR3 region: CAISAPGQLEAFF. CDR3 in DNA: TGTGCCATCAGTGCCCCGGGACAGCTTGAAGCTTTCTTT. The rearrangement uses TRBV10-3 and TRBJ1-1, with TRBD1 identical over 7 bases. The CDR3 loop spans 13 amino acids. From germline, CDR1 is ENHRY and CDR2 SYGVKD. V shed 4 bases, J shed 7 bases, and the junction held 6 bases outside the gene matches.

The V and J genes are TRBV9 and TRBJ1-4, with D uncertain. CDR3 length: 17 amino acids. V dropped 0 bases and J dropped 8 bases, with 20 bases sitting between them. Germline CDR1 reads SGDLS; CDR2 reads YYNGEE. CDR3 protein: CASSVEAHSVTKEKLFF. DNA of the CDR3: TGTGCCAGCAGCGTAGAAGCCCACTCCGTGACAAAAGAAAAACTGTTTTTT.

The V and J genes are TRBV16 and TRBJ2-7, with TRBD1 identical over 7 bases. Trimming took 4 bases from V and 5 from J; bases not matched to a gene: 2. The CDR3 contains 12 residues. Germline CDR1 is KGHSY and CDR2 is FQNENV. The CDR3 reads CASSRQGNEQYF. CDR3 nucleotide sequence: TGTGCCAGCAGCCGACAGGGTAACGAGCAGTACTTC.

The rearrangement joins TRBV6-2 or TRBV6-3 to TRBJ2-6, with 9 bases identical to TRBD1. V gave up 5 bases and J gave up 0 bases; unmatched junction bases: 14. This CDR3 comprises 20 residues. From germline, CDR1 is MNHEY and CDR2 SVGEGT. The CDR3 region is CASSAPIPGQGFSGANVLTF. The CDR3, as DNA: TGTGCCAGCAGTGCTCCAATCCCGGGACAGGGTTTCTCTGGGGCCAACGTCCTGACTTTC.

This clone was observed a single time. The V call is TRBV6-5, the J call TRBJ1-2; maybe TRBD1 (5 bases). Trimming left V 0 bases short and J 5 bases short, with 16 bases between. The CDR3 has 16 amino acids. Germline V gives CDR1 MNHEY, CDR2 SVGAGI. CDR3 DNA: TGTGCCAGCAGTTACTCGTGGTCGGGGGGAGCATATGGCTACACCTTC. This sequence encodes CASSYSWSGGAYGYTF.

J is TRBJ1-1 and V is TRBV5-1, with D perhaps matching TRBD1 (6 bases). The CDR3 is made up of 15 amino acids. The ends were cut back, 4 bases at V and 1 base at J, with 14 bases in the middle. In germline, CDR1 is SGHRS, CDR2 YFSETQ. The CDR3: CASSADSKGNTEAFF. CDR3 DNA: TGCGCCAGCAGCGCGGACAGTAAAGGGAACACTGAAGCTTTCTTT.

V and J are TRBV3-1 (or the pseudogene TRBV3-2) and TRBJ1-6, with D tentatively TRBD1 (5 bases). Germline-derived CDR1 and CDR2 are LGHDT and YNNKEL (reference sequence). The length of the CDR3 is 16 residues. Trimming removed 0 bases from V and 10 bases from J, with 16 bases in between. CDR3 nucleotide sequence: TGTGCCAGCAGCCAAGATGACGGGGGAGTGGGATCACCCCTCCACTTT. It yields the protein CASSQDDGGVGSPLHF.

The V call is TRBV19, the J call TRBJ1-2; 7 positions agree with TRBD1. Germline-derived CDR1 and CDR2 are LNHDA and SQIVND (reference sequence). This CDR3 region has 14 residues. V dropped 0 bases and J dropped 4; count of bases not matched to a gene: 2. CDR3: CASSIDWDSYGYTF. Written as DNA, the CDR3 is TGTGCCAGTAGTATAGACTGGGACAGCTATGGCTACACCTTC.

J is TRBJ2-4 and V is TRBV18, with TRBD1 as a possible D gene (6 bases). Germline V gives CDR1 KGHSH, CDR2 LQKENI. CDR3 size: 13 residues. Deletions cut 6 bases from V and 7 bases from J, with 13 bases between. CDR3 protein: CASSKQGANIQYF. CDR3 sequence (DNA): TGTGCCAGCTCGAAACAGGGAGCGAACATTCAGTACTTC.

This chain joins TRBV25-1 and TRBJ1-3, with D possibly matching TRBD1 (6 bases). Trimming left V 1 base short and J 0 bases short, with 13 bases between. Germline V gene data show CDR1 as MGHDK and CDR2 as SYGVNS. The CDR3 loop spans 17 amino acids. The CDR3 DNA is TGTGCCAGCAGTGAATGGCGCACAGGGAACTCTGGAAACACCATATATTTT. Protein: CASSEWRTGNSGNTIYF.

The V call is TRBV30, the J call TRBJ1-5, with D unclear. The CDR3 spans 13 residues. The V gene's germline CDR1 is GTSNPN and CDR2 SVGIG (reference sequence). V was cut by 4 bases and J by 3 bases, with 10 bases left in between. The CDR3 DNA sequence: TGTGCCTGGAATCGGGGAGACAATCAGCCCCAGCATTTT. Translated: CAWNRGDNQPQHF.

The genes are TRBV28 and TRBJ2-1; D gene uncertain. The CDR3 totals 15 residues. Deletions cut 6 bases from V and 4 bases from J, with 16 bases between. Looked up from germline, CDR1 is MDHEN and CDR2 is SYDVKM. The CDR3 sequence is CASRVSGLRYNEQFF. In nucleotides, the CDR3 is TGTGCCAGCAGGGTATCGGGTTTACGATACAATGAGCAGTTCTTC.

The chain couples TRBV27 to TRBJ1-1, with a weak D call TRBD1 (5 bases). V gave up 6 bases and J gave up 0 bases, with 17 bases separating them. The length of the CDR3 is 16 residues. Germline V lookup: CDR1 MNHEY, CDR2 SMNVEV (reference sequence). The CDR3: CASRSDSLILNTEAFF. The CDR3 DNA reads TGTGCCAGCAGGTCAGACAGCTTGATATTGAACACTGAAGCTTTCTTT.

This clone has a single count. The chain combines TRBV28 with TRBJ1-3; D call uncertain. From germline, CDR1 is MDHEN and CDR2 SYDVKM. V lost 6 bases and J 0 bases, leaving 9 bases between the germline ends. This CDR3 region has 14 residues. The CDR3 coding sequence is TGTGCCAGCAGACTAAGGATCTCTGGAAACACCATATATTTT. This translates into CASRLRISGNTIYF.

Ten or more counts support this clone. The chain has TRBV29-1 and TRBJ2-1, with 8 bases matching TRBD1. Germline CDR1 and CDR2: SQVTM and ANQGSEA. Trimming at V came to 7 bases and at J to 9 bases, leaving 8 bases not matched to a gene. The length of the CDR3 is 12 residues. The CDR3: CSGGQGTGEQFF. CDR3 sequence (DNA): TGCAGCGGAGGACAGGGAACGGGTGAGCAGTTCTTC.

The V call is TRBV5-4, the J call TRBJ2-1; possibly TRBD2 for D (5 bases). This CDR3 has 16 residues. Germline CDR1 is SGHNT and CDR2 is YYREEE (reference sequence). V was shortened by 3 bases and J by 8 bases, with 21 bases between the two germline ends. CDR3 in DNA: TGTGCCAGCAGCTGGAGCGAGCGGCTGGGGATTGATGAGCAGTTCTTC. Its translation: CASSWSERLGIDEQFF.

The chain employs TRBV7-8 and TRBJ2-1; the D is unclear. Germline CDR1 reads SGHVS; CDR2 reads FQNEAQ. Trimming removed 5 bases from V and 5 bases from J, with 10 bases in between. This CDR3 is built from 13 residues. CDR3 protein: CASSLQLDNEQFF. CDR3 bases: TGTGCCAGCAGCCTTCAGCTAGACAATGAGCAGTTCTTC.

The chain has TRBV5-1 and TRBJ2-7, with TRBD2 matching over 10 bases. CDR1 SGHRS and CDR2 YFSETQ come from the germline V gene. The CDR3 contains 14 residues. The ends lost 0 bases at V and 7 bases at J; junction bases unmatched: 4. This CDR3 is CASSLELAGREQYF. CDR3 coding DNA: TGCGCCAGCAGCTTGGAACTAGCGGGACGTGAGCAGTACTTC.

V is TRBV5-1 and J is TRBJ2-3, with 7 nucleotides matching TRBD2. CDR3 length equals 15 residues. CDR1 SGHRS and CDR2 YFSETQ come from the germline V gene. Trimming cost V 2 bases and J 4 bases; bases outside gene matches: 7. Here the CDR3 reads CASSLRVAGADTQYF. DNA for the CDR3: TGCGCCAGCAGCTTACGGGTAGCGGGTGCAGATACGCAGTATTTT.

This clone was counted between two and nine times. This chain joins TRBV6-5 and TRBJ1-4; 9 bases map to TRBD1. V lost 6 bases, J lost 6 bases, and 5 bases stayed unmatched. Per the germline V gene, CDR1 is MNHEY and CDR2 is SVGAGI. The CDR3 contains 14 residues. CDR3 region: CASSSGTGYEKLFF. The CDR3 region has the DNA TGTGCCAGCAGCTCCGGGACAGGGTATGAAAAACTGTTTTTT.

The genes are TRBV2 and TRBJ2-7; TRBD1 matches at 8 bases. Germline CDR1 reads SNHLY; CDR2 reads FYNNEI. V shed 7 bases, J shed 5 bases, and the junction held 4 bases outside the gene matches. The CDR3 is 12 amino acids. This CDR3 is CASTLTGDEQYF. CDR3 DNA sequence: TGTGCCAGCACCTTGACAGGGGACGAGCAGTACTTC.

The chain recombines TRBV28 with TRBJ2-1; no definite D call. CDR1 and CDR2 (germline): MDHEN, SYDVKM. The CDR3 is 15 residues long. V was pared by 7 bases and J by 0 bases, with 13 bases between. The CDR3 DNA reads as TGTGCCAGCACTCGATCGGGTTACTCCTACAATGAGCAGTTCTTC. It specifies CASTRSGYSYNEQFF.